The entry below describes one T cell receptor beta chain. The CDR3 extends over 15 amino acids. V dropped 4 bases and J dropped 4 bases, with 17 bases sitting between them. CDR1 is SEHNR, CDR2 FQNEAQ, per germline (reference sequence). Authors' processing steps: Reference gene primer amplification in the assay estimated nucleated cell counts. The assay was immunoSEQ multiplex PCR, and TCRdb's table has in-frame clones only and misses some. The DNA was the basis for D and trimming; V, J and clone size are from that table. The data contain over 120,000 clones, roughly 82% of them singletons. The data stem from a study of blood T cell repertoires in COVID-19. Turning to the study itself: Italy, Spain and the United States were the sources of the convalescent and acute COVID-19 samples. From T cells, B-cell-depleted T cells, or PBMCs came the material, which was cDNA or gDNA.

The chain employs TRBV7-9 and TRBJ2-7; D perhaps matches TRBD1 (6 bases). Material: peripheral blood. This TCR was sampled from a man between 60 and 70 years old with active or convalescent COVID-19. The DNA for the CDR3 is TGTGCCAGCAGCTCTCAGGGACATTACCCTTACGAGCAGTACGTC. As protein: CASSSQGHYPYEQYV.